The entry below describes one T cell receptor beta chain. The data were taken from a study of blood T cell repertoires in COVID-19. The overall study: Both acute and convalescent COVID-19 samples were obtained from the United States, Italy and Spain. PBMCs, B-cell-depleted T cells, or T cells were the source of the cDNA or gDNA that made up the material.

Authors' processing steps: Estimated nucleated cell counts came from reference gene primer amplification. The assay was immunoSEQ multiplex PCR, and TCRdb's table has in-frame clones only and misses some. V, J and clone size were drawn from that table, and D and trimming were deduced from the DNA. The data contain about 140,000 clones, around 88% of them singletons. Trimming pared 0 bases from V and 5 bases from J, leaving 10 bases between. Germline V gene data show CDR1 as LGHNA and CDR2 as YSLEER. This CDR3 has 14 amino acids. The sequence was obtained from an older woman with acute or convalescent COVID-19. Sequencing was performed on peripheral blood. J is TRBJ1-2 and V is TRBV4-3; D is possibly TRBD1 (5 bases). The CDR3, as DNA: TGCGCCAGCAGCCAAGATCGGGGGGGGTATGGCTACACCTTC. It translates to CASSQDRGGYGYTF.